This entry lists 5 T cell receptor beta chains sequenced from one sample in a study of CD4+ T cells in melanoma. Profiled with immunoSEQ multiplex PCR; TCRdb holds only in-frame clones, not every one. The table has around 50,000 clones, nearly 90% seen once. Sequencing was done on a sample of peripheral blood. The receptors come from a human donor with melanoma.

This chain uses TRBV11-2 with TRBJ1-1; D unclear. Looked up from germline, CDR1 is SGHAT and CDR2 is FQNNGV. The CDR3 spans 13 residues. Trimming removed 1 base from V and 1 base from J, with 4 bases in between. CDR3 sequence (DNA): TGTGCCAGCAGCTTAGTCCGGAACACTGAAGCTTTCTTT. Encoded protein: CASSLVRNTEAFF.

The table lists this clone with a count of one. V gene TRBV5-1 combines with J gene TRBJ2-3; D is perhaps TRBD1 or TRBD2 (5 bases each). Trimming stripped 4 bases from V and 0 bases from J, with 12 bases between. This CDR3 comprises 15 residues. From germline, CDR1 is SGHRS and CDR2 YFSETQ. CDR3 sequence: CASSGGHHSTDTQYF. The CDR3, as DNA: TGCGCCAGCAGCGGGGGTCACCATAGCACAGATACGCAGTATTTT.

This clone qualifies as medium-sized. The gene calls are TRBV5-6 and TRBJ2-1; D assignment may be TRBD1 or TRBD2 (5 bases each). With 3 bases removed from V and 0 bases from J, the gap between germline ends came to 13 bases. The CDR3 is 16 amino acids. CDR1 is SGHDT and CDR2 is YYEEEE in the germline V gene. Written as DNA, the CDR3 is TGTGCCAGCAGCTGGGGGTTCGGGGACTCCTACAATGAGCAGTTCTTC. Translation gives CASSWGFGDSYNEQFF.

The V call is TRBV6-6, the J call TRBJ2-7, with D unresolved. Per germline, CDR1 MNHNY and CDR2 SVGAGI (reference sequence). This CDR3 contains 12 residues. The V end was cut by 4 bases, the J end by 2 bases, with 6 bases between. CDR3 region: CASSSTPYEQYF. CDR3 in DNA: TGTGCCAGCAGTTCGACCCCCTACGAGCAGTACTTC.

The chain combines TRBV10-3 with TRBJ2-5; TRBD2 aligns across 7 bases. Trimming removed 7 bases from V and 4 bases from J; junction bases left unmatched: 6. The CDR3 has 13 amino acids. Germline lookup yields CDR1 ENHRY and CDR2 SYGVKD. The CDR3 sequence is CAINSPSGETQYF. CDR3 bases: TGTGCCATCAATTCACCTAGCGGAGAGACCCAGTACTTC.